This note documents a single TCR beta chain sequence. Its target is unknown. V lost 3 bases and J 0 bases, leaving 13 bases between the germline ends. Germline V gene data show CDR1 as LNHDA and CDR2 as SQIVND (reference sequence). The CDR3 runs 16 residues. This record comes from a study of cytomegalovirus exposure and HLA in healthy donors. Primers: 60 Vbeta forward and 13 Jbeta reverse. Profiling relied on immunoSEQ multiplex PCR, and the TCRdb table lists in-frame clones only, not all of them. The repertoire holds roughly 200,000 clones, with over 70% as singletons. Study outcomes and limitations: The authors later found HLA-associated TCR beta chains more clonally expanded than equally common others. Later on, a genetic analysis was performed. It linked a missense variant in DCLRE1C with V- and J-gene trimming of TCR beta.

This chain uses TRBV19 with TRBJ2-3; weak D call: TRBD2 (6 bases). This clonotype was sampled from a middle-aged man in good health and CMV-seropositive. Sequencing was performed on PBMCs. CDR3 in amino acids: CASSIMASASTDTQYF. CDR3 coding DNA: TGTGCCAGTAGTATTATGGCTAGCGCTAGCACAGATACGCAGTATTTT.